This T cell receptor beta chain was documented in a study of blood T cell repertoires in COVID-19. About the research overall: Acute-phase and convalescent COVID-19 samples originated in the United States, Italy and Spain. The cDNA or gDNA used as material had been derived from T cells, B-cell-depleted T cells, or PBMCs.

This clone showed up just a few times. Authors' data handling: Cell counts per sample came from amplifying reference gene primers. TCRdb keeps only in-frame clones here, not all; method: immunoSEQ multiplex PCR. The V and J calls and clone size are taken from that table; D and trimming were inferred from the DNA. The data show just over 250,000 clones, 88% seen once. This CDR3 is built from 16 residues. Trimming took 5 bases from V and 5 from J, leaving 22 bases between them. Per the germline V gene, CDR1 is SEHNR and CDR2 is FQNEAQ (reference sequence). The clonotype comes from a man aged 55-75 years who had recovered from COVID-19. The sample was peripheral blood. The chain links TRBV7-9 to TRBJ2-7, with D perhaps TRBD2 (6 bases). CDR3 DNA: TGTGCCAGCAGCACCCGCTCGGGACTCGTGCCCGACGAGCAGTACTTC. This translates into CASSTRSGLVPDEQYF.